A single sample is the source of the 8 T cell receptor beta chains below, sequenced in a study of blood T cell repertoires in COVID-19 (dated by TCRdb to the early 2020s). The library was obtained by the immunoSEQ multiplex PCR assay. In TCRdb, the immuneACCESS table is reduced to in-frame sequences with V and J assigned. These tables do not hold every clone; where another copy was compared, an unresolved V gene accounts for under half, and the others remain unexplained. In all, the sample holds tens of thousands of clones, and approximately 91% of those were seen once. The top ten clones comprise around 2% of the sample. Sequenced input: peripheral blood. Every receptor here comes from a man aged 50 to 59 with active COVID-19.

The rearrangement uses TRBV5-5 and TRBJ2-7; a possible D gene is TRBD2 (6 bases). Germline V CDR1 and CDR2: SGHKS, YYEKEE (reference sequence). The CDR3 extends over 13 amino acids. V was trimmed by 0 bases and J by 6 bases, leaving 10 bases between them. The CDR3 sequence: CASSLGLVGEQYF. The CDR3, as DNA: TGTGCCAGCAGCTTGGGACTAGTCGGCGAGCAGTACTTC.

The chain has TRBV18 and TRBJ1-4; 7 positions match TRBD1. Unmatched junction bases numbered 2, after V lost 2 bases and J lost 8 bases. Germline CDR1 and CDR2: KGHSH and LQKENI. This CDR3 has 13 amino acids. The chain's CDR3 is CASSPDREEKLFF. The CDR3 DNA sequence: TGTGCCAGCTCACCAGACAGGGAGGAAAAACTGTTTTTT.

The chain employs TRBV5-1 and TRBJ1-6; 8 bases are a match to TRBD1. The CDR3 contains 15 residues. Germline values: CDR1 SGHRS, CDR2 YFSETQ. J gave up 6 bases and V 0 bases, and 2 bases lay outside the gene matches. CDR3 sequence (DNA): TGCGCCAGCAGCTTGGACAGGGGGGGTAATTCACCCCTCCACTTT. Its protein is CASSLDRGGNSPLHF.

The V gene is TRBV18, the J gene TRBJ1-5, with D unresolved. The CDR3 consists of 16 residues. In germline, CDR1 is KGHSH, CDR2 LQKENI. The V end was cut by 3 bases, the J end by 0 bases, with 12 bases between. The CDR3 DNA follows: TGTGCCAGCTCACCTTTGGAGAGTGATAGCAATCAGCCCCAGCATTTT. Its translation is CASSPLESDSNQPQHF.

In its sample, this clone was seen a few times. At the DNA level, this CDR3 is encoded by other sequences in the same sample as well. This chain links TRBV6-5 with TRBJ1-2; 9 positions match TRBD1. The CDR3 has 13 residues. Germline trimming cut 5 bases from V and 6 bases from J; bases unmatched to any gene: 4. CDR1 and CDR2 (germline): MNHEY, SVGAGI. The CDR3 region has the DNA TGTGCCAGCAGTCCTAACAGGGGGCATGGCTACACCTTC. Its translation is CASSPNRGHGYTF.

V usage is TRBV5-6 and J usage is TRBJ2-3, with 8 bases lining up with TRBD2. V shed 2 bases, J shed 2 bases, and the junction held 7 bases outside the gene matches. This CDR3 comprises 16 residues. The germline gives CDR1 SGHDT, CDR2 YYEEEE. The CDR3 region is CASSFKRGRTTDTQYF. The CDR3 DNA is TGTGCCAGCAGCTTTAAGCGGGGGAGGACCACAGATACGCAGTATTTT.

The genes are TRBV7-2 and TRBJ1-1, with D possibly matching TRBD1 (5 bases). V shed 8 bases and J shed 5 bases, with 21 bases lying between them. Germline CDR1 reads SGHTA; CDR2 reads FQGNSA. The CDR3 contains 15 residues. For the CDR3, the DNA is TGTGCCAGCTGCTCCGACGGCGGGGCGCGGACTGAAGCTTTCTTT. Encoded protein: CASCSDGGARTEAFF.

The chain joins TRBV6-5 to TRBJ1-1, with D hard to call. CDR3 length equals 13 residues. Trimming removed 5 bases at V and 3 bases at J, with 10 bases between. Germline-derived CDR1 and CDR2 are MNHEY and SVGAGI. CDR3 amino acids: CASSLEGDTEAFF. The CDR3 DNA is TGTGCCAGCAGTCTCGAGGGAGACACTGAAGCTTTCTTT.